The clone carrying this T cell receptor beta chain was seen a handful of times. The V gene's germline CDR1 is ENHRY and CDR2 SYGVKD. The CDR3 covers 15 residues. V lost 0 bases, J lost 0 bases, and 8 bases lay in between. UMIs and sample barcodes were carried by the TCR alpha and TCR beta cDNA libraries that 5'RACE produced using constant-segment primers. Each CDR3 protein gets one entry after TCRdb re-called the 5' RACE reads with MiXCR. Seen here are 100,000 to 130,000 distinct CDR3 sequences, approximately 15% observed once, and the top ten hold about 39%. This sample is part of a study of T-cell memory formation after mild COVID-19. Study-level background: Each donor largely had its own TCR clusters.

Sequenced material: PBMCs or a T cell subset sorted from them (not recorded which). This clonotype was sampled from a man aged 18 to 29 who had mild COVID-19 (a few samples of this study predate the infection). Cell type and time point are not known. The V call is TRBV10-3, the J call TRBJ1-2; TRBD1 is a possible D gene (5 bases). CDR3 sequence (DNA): TGTGCCATCAGTGAGTCCGGGACGTCTAACTATGGCTACACCTTC. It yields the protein CAISESGTSNYGYTF.